This T cell receptor (beta chain) was sequenced in a study of blood T cells in healthy people across ages. Through a sample-barcoded 5' primer and a J-beta primer mix, a second PCR was run for roughly 7 to 12 cycles. From the 5' RACE reads, TCRdb called clonotypes with MiXCR, one entry per CDR3 protein. The repertoire consists of roughly 1.7 million distinct CDR3 sequences, with 30% to 35% occurring once and the leading ten covering 10% to 12%. What was sequenced was blood. The receptor was derived from a young woman in good health.

CDR3: CASSVDGTGLQPQHF. Here the CDR3 DNA reads TGTGCCAGCAGTGTAGATGGGACAGGGTTACAGCCCCAGCATTTT. The J gene is TRBJ1-5, the V gene TRBV2; TRBD1 matches 9 bases. The CDR3 loop spans 15 amino acids. Germline V gene data show CDR1 as SNHLY and CDR2 as FYNNEI. Trimming at V came to 4 bases and at J to 7 bases, leaving 8 bases not matched to a gene.